Described below is a single TCR beta chain sequence and its context. This table comes from immunoSEQ multiplex PCR, and its TCRdb copy is limited to in-frame clones, with some not included. This sample has about 430,000 clones, with about 88% found just once. This entry comes from a study of blood T cell repertoires in COVID-19. V was cut by 7 bases and J by 0 bases, with 23 bases left in between. CDR3 length: 18 amino acids. Those who participated ranged in age from about 18 to 89 years and resided in around 22 US areas. This chain uses TRBV5-3 with TRBJ1-3; D is possibly TRBD1 (5 bases). TRBV5-3 is treated as an ORF (open reading frame) with a function not yet certain. This clonotype was sampled from a woman younger than 35 who had been exposed to COVID-19. Input material: PBMCs or T cells enriched from blood (not recorded which). The CDR3 spells CARPPLAGTTRSGNTIYF. The CDR3 DNA is TGTGCCAGACCCCCCTTAGCGGGGACCACTCGCTCTGGAAACACCATATATTTT.